A selection of T cell receptor beta chains follows, all from one sample in a study of blood T cell repertoires in COVID-19. The repertoire was sequenced with immunoSEQ multiplex PCR; TCRdb's copy has only in-frame clones and lacks some. The data contain about 250,000 clones, 86% of them singletons. The sample taken for sequencing was PBMCs or T cells enriched from blood (not recorded which). The receptors were gathered from a man between 35 and 55 years old who had recovered from COVID-19. CDR3s include the opening cysteine and the closing phenylalanine or tryptophan. D genes are given only for firm matches. Some rows mark clone size as missing; the rest say once, few, many or name a class of expanded clone.

length	size	V	J	D	CDR3	DNA
13	-	TRBV7-9	TRBJ1-2	TRBD1	CASSQTGVGGYTF	TGTGCCAGCAGCCAGACAGGGGTGGGTGGCTACACCTTC
13	once	TRBV2	TRBJ1-2	TRBD1	CASTLTGAGGYTF	TGTGCCAGCACTCTGACAGGGGCGGGTGGCTACACCTTC
16	-	TRBV9	TRBJ2-2	TRBD2	CASSPKGTSVTGELFF	TGTGCCAGCAGCCCAAAAGGGACTAGCGTTACCGGGGAGCTGTTTTTT
11	few	TRBV20-1	TRBJ1-2	-	CSASEGPGYTF	TGCAGTGCTAGTGAGGGGCCGGGCTACACCTTC
17	-	TRBV24-1	TRBJ2-7	-	CATSDLLSGHISYEQYF	TGTGCCACCAGTGATTTGCTGTCGGGACACATATCCTACGAGCAGTACTTC
14	-	TRBV9	TRBJ2-2	-	CASSVAGNTGELFF	TGTGCCAGCAGCGTAGCCGGGAACACCGGGGAGCTGTTTTTT
16	-	TRBV27	TRBJ1-2	-	CASSVTVGSGGYGYTF	TGTGCCAGCAGCGTAACCGTGGGCTCGGGAGGCTATGGCTACACCTTC
14	-	TRBV7-2	TRBJ1-5	TRBD1	CASSFTGGDQPQHF	TGTGCCAGCAGCTTTACAGGGGGCGATCAGCCCCAGCATTTT
13	-	TRBV29-1	TRBJ2-1	TRBD1	CSGQGLSYNEQFF	TGCAGCGGACAGGGGCTGTCCTACAATGAGCAGTTCTTC
15	-	TRBV3-1/TRBV3-2	TRBJ2-7	TRBD2	CASSQWWEGRYEQYF	TGTGCCAGCAGCCAATGGTGGGAGGGAAGGTACGAGCAGTACTTC
13	few	TRBV19	TRBJ1-2	-	CASSANRVRGYTF	TGTGCCAGTAGTGCCAACAGGGTGCGTGGCTACACCTTC
14	-	TRBV2	TRBJ1-2	-	CASKRTSTNYGYTF	TGTGCCAGCAAACGGACAAGTACTAACTATGGCTACACCTTC
16	-	TRBV11-3	TRBJ2-3	-	CASSLGQGRATDTQYF	TGTGCCAGCAGCTTAGGCCAGGGTCGGGCCACAGATACGCAGTATTTT
16	-	TRBV5-1	TRBJ2-5	TRBD2	CASSLGLAGTTETQYF	TGCGCCAGCAGCTTGGGGTTAGCGGGGACAACAGAGACCCAGTACTTC
15	few	TRBV5-8	TRBJ1-6	-	CASSLLKGDISPLHF	TGTGCCAGCAGCTTGCTGAAGGGGGACATATCACCCCTCCACTTT
15	-	TRBV3-1/TRBV3-2	TRBJ1-6	-	CASSQGQPGGSPLHF	TGTGCCAGCAGCCAAGGACAGCCGGGCGGTTCACCCCTCCACTTT
15	-	TRBV19	TRBJ1-5	TRBD1	CASSMSGQGNQPQHF	TGTGCCAGTAGTATGTCCGGACAGGGAAATCAGCCCCAGCATTTT
13	many	TRBV11-2	TRBJ2-6	-	CASTVSGANVLTF	TGTGCCAGCACCGTCTCTGGGGCCAACGTCCTGACTTTC
12	-	TRBV29-1	TRBJ1-1	-	CSGAWGLTEAFF	TGCAGCGGGGCATGGGGGCTCACTGAAGCTTTCTTT
14	-	TRBV9	TRBJ1-4	TRBD1	CASSDDRGREKLFF	TGTGCCAGCAGCGATGACAGGGGGCGTGAAAAACTGTTTTTT
13	few	TRBV6-5	TRBJ1-5	TRBD1	CASRDRDLVPQHF	TGTGCCAGCAGAGACAGGGACCTTGTGCCCCAGCATTTT
12	-	TRBV12-5	TRBJ1-1	-	CASALEGSKAFF	TGTGCTAGTGCCCTGGAGGGAAGTAAAGCTTTCTTT